The 25 T cell receptor beta chains listed next were all sequenced from one sample in a study of blood T cell repertoires in COVID-19. This table comes from immunoSEQ multiplex PCR, and its TCRdb copy is limited to in-frame clones, with some not included. Seen here are 130,000 to 150,000 clones, approximately 81% observed once, and the top ten hold about 7.5%. The sequenced sample was peripheral blood. The receptors stem from a human donor in a cohort sampled during active COVID-19.

V gene TRBV10-3 combines with J gene TRBJ1-6; D gene unclear. V was clipped by 6 bases and J by 4 bases, with 22 bases between them. This CDR3 is 18 amino acids long. Germline V gene lookup returns CDR1 ENHRY and CDR2 SYGVKD. The CDR3 DNA is TGTGCCATCAGGTCACAACGGGCTCCGGGCGGGTATAATTCACCCCTCCACTTT. Amino acids: CAIRSQRAPGGYNSPLHF.

The chain joins TRBV5-1 to TRBJ1-2; TRBD1 matches 9 bases. The CDR3 runs to 18 residues. CDR1 is SGHRS, CDR2 YFSETQ, per germline. With V trimmed by 4 bases and J by 4 bases, 17 bases remained unmatched. The CDR3, as DNA: TGCGCCAGCAGCCTGCGAGATTCTTTGGACAGGGGTTTCTATGGCTACACCTTC. Protein product: CASSLRDSLDRGFYGYTF.

This chain links TRBV5-4 with TRBJ2-1; D ambiguous. The length of the CDR3 is 15 residues. Germline CDR1 and CDR2: SGHNT and YYREEE (reference sequence). V was pared by 3 bases and J by 0 bases, with 10 bases between. Here the CDR3 reads CASSWALSSYNEQFF. The DNA for the CDR3 is TGTGCCAGCAGCTGGGCCTTGAGCTCCTACAATGAGCAGTTCTTC. Full variable domain (rest looked up from reference TRBV5-4 and TRBJ2-1): ETGVTQSPTHLIKTRGQQVTLRCSSQSGHNTVSWYQQALGQGPQFIFQYYREEENGRGNFPPRFSGLQFPNYSSELNVNALELDDSALYLCASSWALSSYNEQFFGPGTRLTVL.

This sequence joins TRBV7-2 and TRBJ1-3; D possibly corresponds to TRBD1 (6 bases). This CDR3 contains 15 residues. V gave up 1 base and J gave up 4 bases, with 11 bases separating them. CDR1 is SGHTA, CDR2 FQGNSA, per germline. This chain's CDR3 is CASSLEAGTGNTIYF. DNA of the CDR3: TGTGCCAGCAGCTTAGAAGCTGGGACAGGAAACACCATATATTTT.

The chain has TRBV5-8 and TRBJ2-3; unclear D gene. The CDR3 loop spans 11 amino acids. Looked up from germline, CDR1 is SGHTS and CDR2 is YDEGEE. Deletions cut 5 bases from V and 2 bases from J, with 3 bases between. DNA of the CDR3: TGTGCCAGCAGACACACAGATACGCAGTATTTT. It encodes CASRHTDTQYF.

This clone was detected a few times. This chain uses TRBV7-2 with TRBJ1-2, with 8 bases aligning to TRBD1. Germline loops: CDR1 SGHTA, CDR2 FQGNSA. This CDR3 has 19 amino acids. V was pared by 1 base and J by 0 bases, with 13 bases of the junction left unmatched. The DNA for the CDR3 is TGTGCCAGCAGCTTAGTCCCAGGGGGCCGATACGTTACTAACTATGGCTACACCTTC. The encoded protein is CASSLVPGGRYVTNYGYTF.

The chain is built from TRBV4-3 and TRBJ2-4; 12 bases line up with TRBD1. The junction had 3 bases not matched to a gene; V was cut back by 0 bases and J by 9 bases. The CDR3 has 15 amino acids. Germline CDR1 and CDR2: LGHNA and YSLEER. The CDR3 DNA follows: TGCGCCAGCAGCCAAGATGGGACAGGGGGCACCATTCAGTACTTC. It encodes CASSQDGTGGTIQYF.

The chain couples TRBV5-1 to TRBJ2-6; 9 bases are a match to TRBD1. The CDR3 consists of 16 residues. V shed 0 bases, J shed 2 bases, and the junction held 0 bases outside the gene matches. In germline, CDR1 is SGHRS, CDR2 YFSETQ. The CDR3 DNA sequence: TGCGCCAGCAGCTTGGGGGACAGGGCTGGGGCCAACGTCCTGACTTTC. This encodes CASSLGDRAGANVLTF.

The CDR3 is CASRRTSASDTQYF. In nucleotides, the CDR3 is TGTGCCAGCCGACGGACTAGCGCGTCAGATACGCAGTATTTT. The V and J genes are TRBV7-2 and TRBJ2-3; 9 nucleotides line up with TRBD2. After removal of 8 bases from V and 4 bases from J, the junction contained 7 bases not matched to a gene. The CDR3 is 14 residues long. Looked up from germline, CDR1 is SGHTA and CDR2 is FQGNSA.

CDR3 DNA sequence: TGTGCCAGCAGGATACAGGTGATGAACACTGAAGCTTTCTTT. As protein: CASRIQVMNTEAFF. The genes are TRBV5-6 and TRBJ1-1, with D perhaps matching TRBD1 (5 bases). Per the germline V gene, CDR1 is SGHDT and CDR2 is YYEEEE. With 5 bases removed from V and 0 bases from J, the gap between germline ends came to 11 bases. This CDR3 spans 14 amino acids.

The rearrangement links TRBV28 to TRBJ1-6; TRBD1 matches at 10 bases. With V trimmed by 3 bases and J by 0 bases, 8 bases remained unmatched. CDR1 is MDHEN, CDR2 SYDVKM, per germline. The CDR3 extends over 19 amino acids. CDR3 bases: TGTGCCAGCAGTTTCGGGACAGGGGACCTGAGCTCCTATAATTCACCCCTCCACTTT. Encoded protein: CASSFGTGDLSSYNSPLHF.

The chain employs TRBV6-2 or TRBV6-3 and TRBJ1-2; possible D gene TRBD1, 5 bases. Germline values: CDR1 MNHEY, CDR2 SVGEGT. The V end lost 2 bases, the J end lost 7 bases, and 14 bases lay between the germline ends. The CDR3 has 14 amino acids. The CDR3 DNA reads TGTGCCAGCAGTTACGATGGGGCGCAACGTGGCTACACCTTC. Translation: CASSYDGAQRGYTF.

In its sample, this clone was seen once. This sequence joins TRBV4-1 and TRBJ1-1; 8 bases map to TRBD1. The germline V gene encodes CDR1 MGHRA and CDR2 YSYEKL. Trimming took 2 bases from V and 1 from J; bases not matched to a gene: 3. CDR3 length: 15 amino acids. Here the CDR3 reads CASSQTGTGNTEAFF. The CDR3 bases are TGCGCCAGCAGCCAAACCGGGACAGGGAACACTGAAGCTTTCTTT.

This clone was seen a handful of times. This chain links TRBV5-4 with TRBJ1-1, with no clear D. This CDR3 region has 13 residues. Germline CDR1 and CDR2: SGHNT and YYREEE (reference sequence). The V gene lost 0 bases and the J gene lost 4 bases, with 7 bases spanning the gap. The CDR3 DNA follows: TGTGCCAGCAGCTTGGGGCGGGGCACTGAAGCTTTCTTT. This encodes CASSLGRGTEAFF. Full variable domain (missing parts from reference TRBV5-4 and TRBJ1-1): ETGVTQSPTHLIKTRGQQVTLRCSSQSGHNTVSWYQQALGQGPQFIFQYYREEENGRGNFPPRFSGLQFPNYSSELNVNALELDDSALYLCASSLGRGTEAFFGQGTRLTVV.

The CDR3 coding sequence is TGTGCCAGCAGCTTCCCGACAGGCTCCTACGAGCAGTACTTC. Its protein product is CASSFPTGSYEQYF. V usage is TRBV7-2 and J usage is TRBJ2-7; weak D call: TRBD1 (6 bases). V shed 3 bases and J shed 0 bases, with 9 bases lying between them. The germline CDR1 and CDR2 sequences are SGHTA and FQGNSA. The length of the CDR3 is 14 residues.

This chain joins TRBV6-1 and TRBJ1-5; D remains unclear. The germline V and J ends were trimmed by 0 bases and 8 bases, with 11 bases remaining between them. The germline V gene has CDR1 MNHNS and CDR2 SASEGT. This CDR3 is 14 amino acids long. CDR3 protein: CASSEAGGLKPQHF. In nucleotides, the CDR3 is TGTGCCAGCAGTGAAGCTGGAGGCCTGAAGCCCCAGCATTTT.

This clone was observed a few times. The genes are TRBV28 and TRBJ2-5; D is perhaps TRBD1 (5 bases). The V and J ends lost 5 bases and 5 bases respectively, with 12 bases between them. The CDR3 is 13 residues long. Germline CDR1 MDHEN, CDR2 SYDVKM. The CDR3 DNA reads TGTGCCAGCAGTGCAAGCCAGGGTGAGACCCAGTACTTC. Amino acids: CASSASQGETQYF.

The chain couples TRBV6-5 to TRBJ1-5; D remains unclear. Deletions cut 5 bases from V and 0 bases from J, with 8 bases between. Germline assignment: CDR1 MNHEY and CDR2 SVGAGI. This CDR3 region has 14 residues. CDR3 in amino acids: CASSPGFSNQPQHF. The CDR3, as DNA: TGTGCCAGCAGTCCGGGGTTTAGCAATCAGCCCCAGCATTTT.

This clone was recorded a few times. The J gene is TRBJ1-3, the V gene TRBV7-3; D is perhaps TRBD1 (5 bases). Trimming removed 1 base from V and 2 bases from J, with 9 bases in between. The germline V gene encodes CDR1 SGHTA and CDR2 FQGTGA. This CDR3 is 15 amino acids long. The CDR3 coding sequence is TGTGCCAGCAGCTTAAACGCAGGGACTGGAAACACCATATATTTT. Its protein is CASSLNAGTGNTIYF. The variable domain in full, with the rest retrieved from reference TRBV7-3 and TRBJ1-3, is GAGVSQTPSNKVTEKGKYVELRCDPISGHTALYWYRQSLGQGPEFLIYFQGTGAADDSGLPNDRFFAVRPEGSVSTLKIQRTERGDSAVYLCASSLNAGTGNTIYFGEGSWLTVV.

The chain employs TRBV6-2 or TRBV6-3 and TRBJ2-4, with 12 bases that match TRBD2. The CDR3 spans 18 residues. V was clipped by 5 bases and J by 0 bases; unmatched bases: 8. The V gene's germline CDR1 is MNHEY and CDR2 SVGEGT. The CDR3 loop is CASSTGLAGSLAKNIQYF. The CDR3 DNA sequence: TGTGCCAGCAGTACGGGACTAGCGGGCTCCTTAGCCAAAAACATTCAGTACTTC.

J is TRBJ1-3 and V is TRBV28; a possible D gene is TRBD1 (5 bases). CDR1 is MDHEN and CDR2 is SYDVKM in the germline V gene. The CDR3 is 14 residues long. V lost 7 bases and J lost 2, with 12 bases in between. The CDR3 bases are TGTGCCAGCACCACAGACAGTGCTGGAAACACCATATATTTT. Protein sequence: CASTTDSAGNTIYF.

The J gene is TRBJ2-6, the V gene TRBV28; 7 positions match TRBD1. V gave up 2 bases and J gave up 1 base; unmatched junction bases: 2. The CDR3 is made up of 16 amino acids. CDR1 and CDR2 from the germline V gene are MDHEN and SYDVKM. The CDR3 loop is CASSLGTASGANVLTF. The CDR3 DNA follows: TGTGCCAGCAGTTTAGGGACAGCTTCTGGGGCCAACGTCCTGACTTTC.

This rearrangement joins TRBV28 to TRBJ2-2; 8 bases agree with TRBD1. This CDR3 spans 14 amino acids. Germline lookup yields CDR1 MDHEN and CDR2 SYDVKM. The junction had 6 bases not matched to a gene; V was cut back by 10 bases and J by 2 bases. The CDR3 coding sequence is TGTGCCATCCGGACAGGGTCAAACACCGGGGAGCTGTTTTTT. Residues: CAIRTGSNTGELFF.

J is TRBJ2-7 and V is TRBV29-1; 12 nucleotides match TRBD2. Unmatched junction bases numbered 14, after V lost 6 bases and J lost 2 bases. This CDR3 comprises 17 residues. Germline-derived CDR1 and CDR2 are SQVTM and ANQGSEA. CDR3 nucleotides: TGCAGCGTGGTTGGGTCCGGGACTAGCGGGTTTCCCTACGAGCAGTACTTC. It yields the protein CSVVGSGTSGFPYEQYF.

This clone was counted only a few times. The chain uses TRBV7-9 and TRBJ2-7, with D perhaps TRBD1 (5 bases). CDR1 is SEHNR, CDR2 FQNEAQ, per germline (reference sequence). The CDR3 runs to 15 residues. V lost 4 bases, J lost 3 bases, and 16 bases lay in between. CDR3 amino acids: CASSSRAGNSYEQYF. In DNA form, the CDR3 reads TGTGCCAGCAGCTCAAGGGCAGGGAACAGCTACGAGCAGTACTTC.